This is a list of T cell receptor beta chains from one sample in a study of control samples from healthy donors and cancer patients. The repertoire was sequenced with immunoSEQ multiplex PCR; TCRdb's copy has only in-frame clones and lacks some. Among about 120,000 clones listed, over 75% were seen once. Sequencing input: blood. The receptor set was obtained from a man between 40 and 49 years old in good health. Both conserved end residues are part of each CDR3. A D gene is named only where the DNA matches it firmly. Only some rows state a clone size, as once, few, many or a class for expanded clones.

V	J	size	D	DNA	CDR3
TRBV7-9	TRBJ1-6	-	-	TGTGCCAGCAGCTTAATTGTCAGGAATAATTCACCCCTCCACTTT	CASSLIVRNNSPLHF
TRBV3-1/TRBV3-2	TRBJ1-2	-	-	TGTGCCAGCAGCCGCAGGACAAAAGCAGGATTCTATGGCTACACCTTC	CASSRRTKAGFYGYTF
TRBV7-9	TRBJ2-1	-	TRBD2	TGTGCCAGCAGCTTAGGTGCTAGCGGCTACAATGAGCAGTTCTTC	CASSLGASGYNEQFF
TRBV2	TRBJ1-2	-	-	TGTGCCAGCAGTGAAGTGGTCCGGGGGGGAGGCTACACCTTC	CASSEVVRGGGYTF
TRBV7-9	TRBJ2-7	-	-	TGTGCCAGCAGCTATAGAGGCGCCTACGAGCAGTACTTC	CASSYRGAYEQYF
TRBV5-1	TRBJ1-3	-	TRBD1	TGCGCCAGCAGCTCCCAGGGGGTGTCGGGAAACACCATATATTTT	CASSSQGVSGNTIYF
TRBV28	TRBJ1-5	-	TRBD1	TGTGCCAGCAGTCCGGCCCGGGACAGGGGGTGGAACCAGCATTTT	CASSPARDRGWNQHF
TRBV6-5	TRBJ1-1	-	-	TGTGCCAGCAGCCCCCATAAAGGTACTGAAGCTTTCTTT	CASSPHKGTEAFF
TRBV11-1	TRBJ2-4	-	TRBD2	TGTGCCAGCAGCACTGGGAGGGCAGAAAACATTCAGTACTTC	CASSTGRAENIQYF
TRBV5-4	TRBJ2-7	-	-	TGTGCCAGCAGCTTGGTGGGTGGCGAGCAGTACTTC	CASSLVGGEQYF
TRBV14	TRBJ2-1	-	-	TGTGCCAGCAGCCAAGTTTGGGCGAAGCAGTTCTTC	CASSQVWAKQFF
TRBV2	TRBJ2-7	-	-	TGTGCCAGCAGTATTGGGAGGGGGCAATTCTACGAGCAGTACTTC	CASSIGRGQFYEQYF
TRBV28	TRBJ1-5	-	-	TGTGCCAGCAGCCCCGCCTATCAGCCCCAGCATTTT	CASSPAYQPQHF
TRBV10-3	TRBJ2-2	few	TRBD1	TGTGCCTCCCTAAGGCCACGAACGGGACAGGGGGCCGGGGAGCTGTTTTTT	CASLRPRTGQGAGELFF
TRBV5-1	TRBJ2-7	-	TRBD2	TGCGCCAGCGGCGACACTAGCGGGGGTAACGAGCAGTACTTC	CASGDTSGGNEQYF
TRBV5-8	TRBJ1-6	few	TRBD1	TGTGCCAGCAGCCGGGACAGGGCTGATTCACCCCTCCACTTT	CASSRDRADSPLHF
TRBV15	TRBJ1-6	-	-	TGTGCCACCAGCAGAGATAAAGTGGGGCATAATTCACCCCTCCACTTT	CATSRDKVGHNSPLHF
TRBV6-1	TRBJ1-6	-	-	TGTGCCAGCAGTGAGAGGGATAATTCACCCCTCCACTTT	CASSERDNSPLHF
TRBV19	TRBJ1-3	-	-	TGTGCCAGTAGTAAGAGAAGAGGGGGAAACACCATATATTTT	CASSKRRGGNTIYF
TRBV7-9	TRBJ1-6	-	TRBD1	TGTGCCAGCAGAGGGACAGCCGACTTCTCACCCCTCCACTTT	CASRGTADFSPLHF
TRBV11-2	TRBJ2-5	-	TRBD1	TGTGCCAGCAGCTCTTGGACAGGGGAAGAGACCCAGTACTTC	CASSSWTGEETQYF
TRBV7-9	TRBJ1-1	-	TRBD1	TGTGCCAGCAGCGCCGGGACAGTGAACACTGAAGCTTTCTTT	CASSAGTVNTEAFF
TRBV10-3	TRBJ2-1	few	-	TGTGCCATCAGTGAGGGAGGGGGCGAGCAGTTCTTC	CAISEGGGEQFF
TRBV24-1	TRBJ2-4	-	TRBD1	TGTGCCACCAGTGAGGGGGGACAGGGGGTTGCAAACATTCAGTACTTC	CATSEGGQGVANIQYF
TRBV5-4	TRBJ2-1	once	TRBD2	TGTGCCAGCAGCTTGCGCTCCGGGACTAGCGGGGGGGCGCCCTACAATGAGCAGTTCTTC	CASSLRSGTSGGAPYNEQFF
TRBV19	TRBJ2-3	-	-	TGTGCCAGTAGTACGGGGGGCGGCACAGATACGCAGTATTTT	CASSTGGGTDTQYF
TRBV2	TRBJ2-4	-	TRBD2	TGTGCCAGCAGTGGGTTAGCGGGGGGGGTAGCCAAAAACATTCAGTACTTC	CASSGLAGGVAKNIQYF
TRBV6-2/TRBV6-3	TRBJ2-3	-	-	TGTGCCAGCAGTTACGGGGGGGCTGGTTTTTCAGATACGCAGTATTTT	CASSYGGAGFSDTQYF
TRBV7-9	TRBJ2-1	-	-	TGTGCCAGCACCCTGGGGGCGGGGGTCCTTAATGAGCAGTTCTTC	CASTLGAGVLNEQFF
TRBV6-5	TRBJ1-2	-	TRBD1	TGTGCCAGCAGTTTCCCAGGACAGGGACCCTATGGCTACACCTTC	CASSFPGQGPYGYTF
TRBV29-1	TRBJ1-2	-	-	TGCAGCGTCGAGACAGCTAACTATGGCTACACCTTC	CSVETANYGYTF
TRBV7-2	TRBJ2-1	-	TRBD2	TGTGCCAGCAGCTTGGGACTAGAGACCTACAATGAGCAGTTCTTC	CASSLGLETYNEQFF
TRBV3-1/TRBV3-2	TRBJ1-4	-	-	TGTGCCAGCAGCCGAGGGCAGGGGACTAATGAAAAACTGTTTTTT	CASSRGQGTNEKLFF
TRBV4-1	TRBJ2-2	once	TRBD2	TGCGCCAGCAGCCAGACTAGCGGGGGGCACACCGGGGAGCTGTTTTTT	CASSQTSGGHTGELFF
TRBV19	TRBJ2-7	-	-	TGTGCCAGTAGTATAACCCCTGCCAGGCGAACCTACGAGCAGTACTTC	CASSITPARRTYEQYF
TRBV28	TRBJ1-3	once	-	TGTGCCAGCAGTTTGACATGGCGGGCCAACTCTGGAAACACCATATATTTT	CASSLTWRANSGNTIYF
TRBV2	TRBJ1-2	-	-	TGTGCCAGCAGTGAAGACGGGGGCTATGGCTACACCTTC	CASSEDGGYGYTF
TRBV19	TRBJ1-5	few	-	TGTGCCAGTAGTATTAACGCTAATCAGCCCCAGCATTTT	CASSINANQPQHF
TRBV7-3	TRBJ2-7	-	-	TGTGCCAGCAGCCTCCCGAGACACTGCGCGTACGAGCAGTACTTC	CASSLPRHCAYEQYF
TRBV13	TRBJ1-2	-	-	TGTGCCAGCAGCTTGGAAAGGCGTGAAAGTGGTGGCTACACCTTC	CASSLERRESGGYTF
TRBV5-1	TRBJ1-1	-	-	TGCGCCAGCAGCTCAGGGCCCGGAGAACCCACGACTTTCTTT	CASSSGPGEPTTFF
TRBV13	TRBJ2-5	-	TRBD2	TGTGCCAGCAGCCTCCGGACTAGCGGTCAAGAGACCCAGTACTTC	CASSLRTSGQETQYF
TRBV30	TRBJ1-3	-	-	TGTGCCTGGACAGGCCCTGCGCGAAACACCATATATTTT	CAWTGPARNTIYF
TRBV28	TRBJ1-6	-	TRBD1	TGTGCCAGCAGCCGGGACAGGGGCGGATATGGGCGTAATAATTCACCCCTCCACTTT	CASSRDRGGYGRNNSPLHF
TRBV2	TRBJ1-2	once	-	TGTGCCAGCAGTGAGAGTCCGAGTAACTATGGCTACACCTTC	CASSESPSNYGYTF
TRBV29-1	TRBJ1-1	few	TRBD1	TGCAGCGCTCGGGACAGCGAAGCTTTCTTT	CSARDSEAFF
TRBV9	TRBJ1-1	-	-	TGTGCCAGCAGCATCTCACCGACAGGTAACACTGAAGCTTTCTTT	CASSISPTGNTEAFF
TRBV7-9	TRBJ2-4	-	-	TGTGCCAGCAGCTTATGGTCGGATCCGAGACTAGCCAAAAACATTCAGTACTTC	CASSLWSDPRLAKNIQYF
TRBV5-5	TRBJ1-5	-	TRBD1	TGTGCCAGCAGAAGGGGACAGAGCAATCAGCCCCAGCATTTT	CASRRGQSNQPQHF
TRBV7-9	TRBJ1-2	few	-	TGTGCCAGCAGCTTAAGTGGAGGCCGTGGCTACACCTTC	CASSLSGGRGYTF
TRBV2	TRBJ2-7	-	TRBD1	TGTGCCAGCAGGGAGGGACAGGATCCTGTTTACGAGCAGTACTTC	CASREGQDPVYEQYF
TRBV10-1	TRBJ1-5	-	-	TGCGCCAGCAGCCAGGGCCAGGGCCAGCCCCAGCATTTT	CASSQGQGQPQHF
TRBV11-2	TRBJ2-7	-	-	TGTGCCAGCAGCTTAGATTTAAGGGTTTGGGACGAGCAGTACTTC	CASSLDLRVWDEQYF
TRBV6-2/TRBV6-3	TRBJ2-7	-	-	TGTGCCAGCAGTTACGGGTCAGCTACGGACTTC	CASSYGSATDF